These T cell receptor beta chains were read from a single sample in a study of graft-versus-host responses after intestinal transplantation. Data came from immunoSEQ multiplex PCR; TCRdb stores just in-frame clones and leaves some out. The sample includes about 50,000 clones, roughly 91% of them seen just once. Their antigens remain unidentified. The sample was unstimulated CD4+ T cells sorted from spleen or lymph node cells, taken before transplant. The receptors shown here come from a human donor who was the organ donor for an intestinal transplant. The CDR3 runs from the conserved cysteine through the conserved F or W. The order of the fields is clone size, V gene, J gene, D gene, CDR3 DNA, CDR3 protein. The D gene is left open where the match is weak. Rows give clone size only sometimes, using once, few, many, or a class for an expanded clone.

>NA|TRBV27|TRBJ2-7|TRBD1
TGTGCCAGCAGCACCGGGACAGGGGGCTCCGAGCAGTACTTC
CASSTGTGGSEQYF
>NA|TRBV19|TRBJ2-3|TRBD2
TGTGCCAGTAGTATGGGGAGACAGAAAGAGGTAGCGGGAGGGCCGGCAAATACGCAGTATTTT
CASSMGRQKEVAGGPANTQYF
>NA|TRBV5-4|TRBJ2-7|TRBD2
TGTGCCAGCAGCATGGAGGGACTAGCCTCCTACGAGCAGTACTTC
CASSMEGLASYEQYF
>NA|TRBV30|TRBJ2-7|NA
TGTGCCTGGAGTGTACACCGGCAGGGAGCCTACGAGCAGTACTTC
CAWSVHRQGAYEQYF
>NA|TRBV7-3|TRBJ2-1|TRBD2
TGTGCCAGCAGCTTGTGGGAGGGCAATGAGCAGTTCTTC
CASSLWEGNEQFF
>NA|TRBV10-3|TRBJ1-1|NA
TGTGCCATCAGTGATTTGATGAACACTGAAGCTTTCTTT
CAISDLMNTEAFF
>NA|TRBV9|TRBJ2-5|TRBD2
TGTGCCAGCAGCGTGACTAGCGGGACCCCCCGTGAGACCCAGTACTTC
CASSVTSGTPRETQYF
>NA|TRBV4-3|TRBJ1-1|NA
TGCGCCAGCAGCCGGGTCGATGGGAGTACTGAAGCTTTCTTT
CASSRVDGSTEAFF
>NA|TRBV28|TRBJ1-5|TRBD1
TGTGCCAGCAGTTTATCAGGGGGGGTCAATCAGCCCCAGCATTTT
CASSLSGGVNQPQHF
>NA|TRBV18|TRBJ1-3|NA
TGTGCCAGCTCACGGGTGGACAGCTCTGGAAACACCATATATTTT
CASSRVDSSGNTIYF
>NA|TRBV2|TRBJ2-7|NA
TGTGCCAGCAATAAGGTACCCTACGAGCAGTACTTC
CASNKVPYEQYF
>NA|TRBV6-5|TRBJ1-1|NA
TGTGCCAGCAGGCGGGCCGAGAACACTGAAGCTTTCTTT
CASRRAENTEAFF
>NA|TRBV28|TRBJ2-3|TRBD2
TGTGCCAGCAGTTCTAGCGGTAACACAGATACGCAGTATTTT
CASSSSGNTDTQYF
>NA|TRBV6-5|TRBJ2-7|NA
TGTGCCAGCAGTCTCAGGGGAGGGGGATACGAGCAGTACTTC
CASSLRGGGYEQYF
>NA|TRBV11-2|TRBJ2-7|NA
TGTGCCAGCAGCTTAGTATCGGGGACCTTGACCTCCTACGAGCAGTACTTC
CASSLVSGTLTSYEQYF
>NA|TRBV19|TRBJ2-7|TRBD2
TGTGCCAGTAGTACTAGCGGCTCCTACGAGCAGTACTTC
CASSTSGSYEQYF
>NA|TRBV14|TRBJ2-6|NA
TGTGCCAGCAGCCAAGTACCCTCTGGGGCCAACGTCCTGACTTTC
CASSQVPSGANVLTF
>NA|TRBV7-2|TRBJ2-1|TRBD2
TGTGCCAGCAGCTTAGGGGGGCGGGTAGCGGGAGTCAATGAGCAGTTCTTC
CASSLGGRVAGVNEQFF
>NA|TRBV2|TRBJ2-5|TRBD1
TGTGCCAGCAACGACAGGGGCCGAGAAGAGACCCAGTACTTC
CASNDRGREETQYF
>once|TRBV2|TRBJ1-4|TRBD1
TGTGCCAGCAGTGATGGACAGGGGAGAGCTAATGAAAAACTGTTTTTT
CASSDGQGRANEKLFF
>once|TRBV7-2|TRBJ1-3|TRBD1
TGTGCCAGCAGCTACGGACAGGGATCCTCTGGGAACACCATATATTTT
CASSYGQGSSGNTIYF
>NA|TRBV30|TRBJ2-3|NA
TGTGCCTGGAGTGAGGGTAGCGGTCAGACAGATACGCAGTATTTT
CAWSEGSGQTDTQYF
>NA|TRBV4-3|TRBJ2-5|TRBD1
TGCGCCAGCAGCCAAGCCCCCTTACAGGGGCAAGAGACCCAGTACTTC
CASSQAPLQGQETQYF
>NA|TRBV2|TRBJ2-7|NA
TGTGCCAGCAGTTCTGTCTACGAGCAGTACTTC
CASSSVYEQYF
>NA|TRBV7-2|TRBJ2-7|TRBD2
TGTGCCAGCAGCCCTAGCGGGTCCCGAACCTACGAGCAGTACTTC
CASSPSGSRTYEQYF
>NA|TRBV7-4|TRBJ1-1|NA
TGTGCCAGCAGCCAACAGGTGAACACTGAAGCTTTCTTT
CASSQQVNTEAFF
>NA|TRBV7-2|TRBJ2-7|NA
TGTGCCAGCAGCGACCCAGGGGTTCATGGGAGGGAGCAGTACTTC
CASSDPGVHGREQYF
>NA|TRBV7-9|TRBJ2-3|TRBD1
TGTGCCAGCAGCGGACACAGGGGCCCCACAGATACGCAGTATTTT
CASSGHRGPTDTQYF
>NA|TRBV7-2|TRBJ2-1|TRBD2
TGTGCCAGCAGCTCGCAGGGAGGGACCTACAATGAGCAGTTCTTC
CASSSQGGTYNEQFF
>once|TRBV7-8|TRBJ2-7|TRBD2
TGTGCCAGCAGCTTAGCGCGTGTGACTAGCGGTTCCGAGCAGTACTTC
CASSLARVTSGSEQYF
>once|TRBV11-2|TRBJ2-2|NA
TGTGCCAGCAGCTTAGTTGGTGGCGGAGGGGGGACCGGGGAGCTGTTTTTT
CASSLVGGGGGTGELFF
>NA|TRBV6-6|TRBJ1-3|NA
TGTGCCAGCACCCCTTCTGGGTTACTATCTGGAAACACCATATATTTT
CASTPSGLLSGNTIYF
>NA|TRBV6-5|TRBJ2-7|NA
TGTGCCAGCAACCTACGGACAAGCTACGAGCAGTACTTC
CASNLRTSYEQYF